The rows below give T cell receptor beta chains drawn from one sample of a study of T cells in Graves' hyperthyroidism and ophthalmopathy. Using its own MiXCR run on the multiplex PCR reads, TCRdb lists one record per CDR3 protein. The data hold 500,000 to 800,000 distinct CDR3 sequences, with 40% to 55% observed a single time. The sequenced sample consisted of peripheral blood or thyroid tissue (not recorded which). Receptors originate from an adult man with Graves' disease, either hyperthyroidism or ophthalmopathy (not recorded which). CDR3s include the opening cysteine and the closing phenylalanine or tryptophan. The D gene is left open where the match is weak. Clone size is given for some rows only: seen once, a few or many times, or a class if the clone is expanded.

CDR3nt: TGTGCCAGCAGCTTATTGCCATTGAGCGGGACGCTCCAAGAGACCCAGTACTTC
CDR3aa: CASSLLPLSGTLQETQYF
d_gene: TRBD2
j_gene: TRBJ2-5
abundance: .
v_gene: TRBV7-3

CDR3nt: TGCAGTGCTAGAGATAGCGGCAGGGTAGGTCAGCCCCAGCATTTT
CDR3aa: CSARDSGRVGQPQHF
d_gene: .
j_gene: TRBJ1-5
abundance: .
v_gene: TRBV20-1

CDR3nt: TGTGCCAGCACCCTAAGCATCCAAGAGACCCAGTACTTC
CDR3aa: CASTLSIQETQYF
d_gene: .
j_gene: TRBJ2-5
abundance: .
v_gene: TRBV10-3

CDR3nt: TGTGCCAGCAGCCAGACGACAGCCTTACCCCATTCACCCCTCCACTTT
CDR3aa: CASSQTTALPHSPLHF
d_gene: .
j_gene: TRBJ1-6
abundance: .
v_gene: TRBV12-3/TRBV12-4

CDR3nt: TGCGCCAGCAGCCAAGCCAGACACACTGAAGCTTTCTTT
CDR3aa: CASSQARHTEAFF
d_gene: .
j_gene: TRBJ1-1
abundance: .
v_gene: TRBV7-3

CDR3nt: TGCGCCAGCAGCCAAGAGGACAGGATCGGGCATCAGCCCCAGCATTTT
CDR3aa: CASSQEDRIGHQPQHF
d_gene: TRBD1
j_gene: TRBJ1-5
abundance: .
v_gene: TRBV7-3

CDR3nt: TGCAGTGCCGTATTATCCACCACCGAGCAGTACTTC
CDR3aa: CSAVLSTTEQYF
d_gene: .
j_gene: TRBJ2-7
abundance: few
v_gene: TRBV20-1

CDR3nt: TGTGCCAGCCGAGCCTCAGGGGTGGAGGACGAGCAGTACTTC
CDR3aa: CASRASGVEDEQYF
d_gene: .
j_gene: TRBJ2-7
abundance: .
v_gene: TRBV6-6

CDR3nt: TGTGCCAGCAGCCTGCCTGAGGGGGTTGAAAAACTGTTTTTT
CDR3aa: CASSLPEGVEKLFF
d_gene: .
j_gene: TRBJ1-4
abundance: .
v_gene: TRBV7-8

CDR3nt: TGTGCCAGCAGCTTAAGAGGGACTAGCGGTACCTACGAGCAGCACTTC
CDR3aa: CASSLRGTSGTYEQHF
d_gene: TRBD2
j_gene: TRBJ2-7
abundance: .
v_gene: TRBV11-1

CDR3nt: TGCAGCGTCGCGAGACAGGGGGGCTGG
CDR3aa: CSVARQGGW
d_gene: TRBD1
j_gene: TRBJ2-2
abundance: .
v_gene: TRBV29-1